This entry lists 6 T cell receptor beta chains sequenced from one sample in a study of shared clonotypes between healthy human individuals. Clones were sequenced by immunoSEQ multiplex PCR, and TCRdb holds only the in-frame ones, with some missing. The table includes around 2.5 million clones, 80% to 95% detected once. Sequencing was performed on naive CD4+ T cells from PBMCs. Specified subset: CD45RA+ positively selected. These receptors originate from a man aged 18 to 29 in good health. Some clones in this sample may be carry-over from other donors' samples.

The CDR3 bases are TGTGCCAGCAGCAAAGAGAGCGGGAGGGCCTTCAATGAGCAGTTCTTC. Translating it yields CASSKESGRAFNEQFF. The chain couples TRBV21-1 to TRBJ2-1; the table's D call, TRBD2, was not checked against the DNA. TRBV21-1 is listed as a pseudogene. This CDR3 is built from 16 residues.

This clone has just a few counts. The chain has TRBV7-2 and TRBJ1-5; 7 positions agree with TRBD1. The CDR3 covers 15 residues. From germline, CDR1 is SGHTA and CDR2 FQGNSA. Trimming cost V 5 bases and J 9 bases; bases outside gene matches: 13. DNA for the CDR3: TGTGCCAGCAGCGGGAGAGGGACAGCCATCATGCCCCAGCATTTT. The encoded protein is CASSGRGTAIMPQHF. Using reference TRBV7-2 and TRBJ1-5 for the parts outside the CDR3, the full variable domain is GAGVSQSPSNKVTEKGKDVELRCDPISGHTALYWYRQSLGQGLEFLIYFQGNSAPDKSGLPSDRFSAERTGGSVSTLTIQRTQQEDSAVYLCASSGRGTAIMPQHFGDGTRLSIL.

The chain joins TRBV28 to TRBJ2-5; D not certain. With 5 bases removed from V and 4 bases from J, the gap between germline ends came to 14 bases. CDR3 length equals 14 residues. The germline V gene has CDR1 MDHEN and CDR2 SYDVKM. CDR3 protein: CASSKHHDPETQYF. CDR3 in DNA: TGTGCCAGCAGTAAACACCACGACCCAGAGACCCAGTACTTC.

The CDR3 coding sequence is TGCGCCAGCAGCAAGAGGGACACCGGGGAGCTGTTTTTT. The encoded protein is CASSKRDTGELFF. The rearrangement joins TRBV4-1 to TRBJ2-2; D might be TRBD2 (5 bases). Germline CDR1 is MGHRA and CDR2 is YSYEKL. The CDR3 spans 13 residues. Trimming left V 5 bases short and J 3 bases short, with 7 bases between.

In regard to this clone: Other nucleotide sequences in the sample specify the same CDR3. The genes are TRBV28 and TRBJ1-1, with TRBD1 matching over 8 bases. V shed 4 bases and J 3 bases; nucleotides not matched to a gene: 4. Germline V gene data show CDR1 as MDHEN and CDR2 as SYDVKM. This CDR3 spans 14 amino acids. The CDR3 loop is CASSSTGVDTEAFF. CDR3 in DNA: TGTGCCAGCAGTTCGACAGGGGTTGACACTGAAGCTTTCTTT.

The V and J genes are TRBV4-1 and TRBJ2-3; TRBD2 aligns across 7 bases. Germline values: CDR1 MGHRA, CDR2 YSYEKL. V lost 2 bases and J lost 6; bases outside the gene matches: 14. This CDR3 comprises 17 residues. DNA for the CDR3: TGCGCCAGCAGCCAACTCCTAGCGGTAACAACCGTGGATACGCAGTATTTT. Its protein product is CASSQLLAVTTVDTQYF.